Following are 7 T cell receptor beta chains from one sample sequenced in a study of vaccination and CD4 T cells after COVID-19. As to treatment: approximately 9-day PBMC culture with coronavirus spike peptide pools or control peptides (ViraFEST assay). Cultured CD4+ T-cell DNA underwent Oncomine TCR Beta short-read sequencing. Each CDR3 protein gets one entry after TCRdb re-called the PCR reads with MiXCR. In the table there are around 20,000 distinct CDR3 sequences, about 42% of which are singletons. Antigens of these TCRs are unknown. The sample was CD4+ T cells from blood, cultured in vitro, taken before SARS-CoV-2 vaccination. These receptors originate from a human donor who had recovered from COVID-19.

This clonotype was counted only a few times. This chain connects TRBV7-2 to TRBJ2-1, with TRBD1 matching over 8 bases. The CDR3 sequence is 15 residues long. The V and J ends lost 5 bases and 2 bases, in that order; junction bases with no gene match: 5. Germline V CDR1 and CDR2: SGHTA, FQGNSA. The DNA for the CDR3 is TGTGCCAGCAGCCTCGGGACAGGACCCTACAATGAGCAGTTCTTC. This codes for CASSLGTGPYNEQFF.

The table lists this clonotype with a count of one. V is TRBV15 and J is TRBJ2-7; D is unclear. This CDR3 has 14 residues. In germline, CDR1 is LNHNV, CDR2 YYDKDF (reference sequence). The V and J ends lost 5 bases and 0 bases respectively, with 11 bases between them. DNA of the CDR3: TGTGCCACCAGCCAGGCTTACGACTCCTACGAGCAGTACTTC. Translated: CATSQAYDSYEQYF.

This clonotype was detected only a few times. As DNA, the CDR3 is TGTGCCAGCAGCTTAGCGGGGTATGGCTACACCTTC. As protein: CASSLAGYGYTF. The rearrangement uses TRBV7-2 and TRBJ1-2, with D uncertain. With 0 bases removed from V and 5 bases from J, the gap between germline ends came to 4 bases. The germline V gene has CDR1 SGHTA and CDR2 FQGNSA. This CDR3 has 12 residues.

DNA for the CDR3: TGTGCCTGGAGTCCAGCGGGGTTAGGCCAAGAGACCCAGTACTTC. The encoded protein is CAWSPAGLGQETQYF. V gene TRBV30 combines with J gene TRBJ2-5; 7 nucleotides line up with TRBD2. Germline CDR1 reads GTSNPN; CDR2 reads SVGIG (reference sequence). This CDR3 comprises 15 residues. V lost 2 bases, J lost 1 base, and 7 bases stayed unmatched. The variable domain in full, with the rest retrieved from reference TRBV30 and TRBJ2-5, is SQTIHQWPATLVQPVGSPLSLECTVEGTSNPNLYWYRQAAGRGLQLLFYSVGIGQISSEVPQNLSASRPQDRQFILSSKKLLLSDSGFYLCAWSPAGLGQETQYFGPGTRLLVL.

In this sample, this clonotype turned up a few times. V and J are TRBV20-1 and TRBJ1-1; a weak D match, TRBD1 (6 bases). Trimming removed 6 bases from V and 4 bases from J, with 12 bases in between. Germline loops: CDR1 DFQATT, CDR2 SNEGSKA (reference sequence). CDR3 length equals 12 residues. CDR3 sequence reads: CSALTGSTEAFF. In DNA, the CDR3 is TGCAGTGCACTTACAGGGTCCACTGAAGCTTTCTTT.

This clonotype came up once. This chain links TRBV7-9 with TRBJ2-7; D ambiguous. V lost 5 bases to trimming and J lost 3 bases, with 8 bases between them. Germline loops: CDR1 SEHNR, CDR2 FQNEAQ (reference sequence). This CDR3 has 12 residues. CDR3 sequence reads: CASSLDYYEQYF. The CDR3 coding sequence is TGTGCCAGCAGCCTGGATTACTACGAGCAGTACTTC.

The V call is TRBV6-1, the J call TRBJ1-2; 10 bases line up with TRBD1. J gave up 3 bases and V 3 bases, and 7 bases lay outside the gene matches. This CDR3 contains 16 residues. From germline, CDR1 is MNHNS and CDR2 SASEGT. The CDR3 region has the DNA TGTGCCAGCAGTGACCGACAGGGGGCTCTTTACTATGGCTACACCTTC. Its protein product is CASSDRQGALYYGYTF.